Sequencing of this T cell receptor beta chain was carried out in a study of T-cell memory formation after mild COVID-19. Only a few counts were recorded for this clonotype. Trimming cost V 7 bases and J 5 bases; bases outside gene matches: 5. This CDR3 spans 13 amino acids. Germline V gene data show CDR1 as SNHLY and CDR2 as FYNNEI. TCRdb reprocessed the 5' RACE reads via MiXCR and lists one record per CDR3 protein. The repertoire has roughly 250,000 distinct CDR3 sequences, around 15% of them found once; the top ten carry approximately 3.4%. This sequence joins TRBV2 and TRBJ1-1; TRBD1 matches 9 bases. Sequenced input: PBMCs or a T cell subset sorted from them (not recorded which). The receptor comes from a man aged 18 to 29 who had mild COVID-19 (a few samples of this study predate the infection). Cell type and time point are not known. CDR3 sequence: CASNRGQGTEAFF. The CDR3 DNA follows: TGTGCCAGCAACAGGGGGCAAGGAACTGAAGCTTTCTTT.